Each of the 2 T cell receptor beta chains below was sequenced from the same sample in a study of Ad26.COV2.S vaccination and SARS-CoV-2 variants. Regarding treatment: roughly 19 received Ad26.COV2.S at low or high dose, single or two shots; roughly 5 received placebo; per-sample allocation not given. Material that was analyzed had been drawn on day 63 after the first vaccine or placebo injection. Profiled with immunoSEQ multiplex PCR; TCRdb holds only in-frame clones, not every one. The table lists about 400,000 clones, 88% of them singletons. Sequenced material: peripheral blood, taken in a trial of Ad26.COV2.S vaccine versus placebo. The receptors originated from a person aged 18-65 years who received the Ad26.COV2.S COVID-19 vaccine or a placebo.

The V gene is TRBV24-1, the J gene TRBJ1-3; no clear D. The CDR3 length is 12 residues. From germline, CDR1 is KGHDR and CDR2 SFDVKD. V was trimmed by 7 bases and J by 3 bases, leaving 6 bases between them. The CDR3 is CATRGSGNTIYF. The CDR3 coding sequence is TGTGCCACCAGGGGTAGTGGAAACACCATATATTTT.

The chain couples TRBV7-9 to TRBJ1-1; D may be TRBD1 (6 bases). V was shortened by 3 bases and J by 10 bases, with 18 bases between the two germline ends. The CDR3 has 14 residues. From germline, CDR1 is SEHNR and CDR2 FQNEAQ (reference sequence). DNA of the CDR3: TGTGCCAGCAGCTTTCCCGAACCTGGGACAAGAGCTTTCTTT. The encoded protein is CASSFPEPGTRAFF.